The 18 T cell receptor beta chains below come from one sample, sequenced in a study of post-analysis software for immune sequencing data. These receptors lack a known antigen. Study-level results: Comparison of patients with controls showed 5 or 6 TRBV segments more frequent in patients, TRBV5-6, TRBV5-1 and TRBV20-1 among them.

TCR beta cDNA libraries included unique molecular identifiers. TCRdb redid the calling of the PCR reads with MiXCR, one entry per CDR3 protein. The sample yields around 770,000 distinct CDR3 sequences, 35% to 55% seen once. The sequenced sample was blood. Every receptor here comes from a girl under 18 with multiple sclerosis.

This rearrangement joins TRBV4-2 to TRBJ1-4; TRBD1 might be the D (6 bases). The CDR3 is 16 amino acids. Trimming took 1 base from V and 6 from J, leaving 15 bases between them. Germline CDR1 is LGHNA and CDR2 is YNFKEQ. CDR3 sequence (DNA): TGTGCCAGCAGCCAAGGAGCAGGGACAAGAGATGAAAAACTGTTTTTT. It specifies CASSQGAGTRDEKLFF.

This rearrangement joins TRBV5-6 to TRBJ1-2; a possible D gene is TRBD1 (5 bases). CDR1 is SGHDT and CDR2 is YYEEEE in the germline V gene. The CDR3 covers 15 residues. The ends were cut back, 0 bases at V and 3 bases at J, with 12 bases in the middle. The DNA for the CDR3 is TGTGCCAGCAGCTTGGGACACCCGGGGGACTATGGCTACACCTTC. This translates into CASSLGHPGDYGYTF.

Remarks on this clonotype: A single base separates this from a much larger clone, so it may be a read error. The chain is built from TRBV7-6 and TRBJ2-3; D is undetermined. Per the germline V gene, CDR1 is SGHVS and CDR2 is FNYEAQ. CDR3 size: 16 residues. V shed 3 bases and J shed 2 bases, with 15 bases lying between them. This chain's CDR3 is CASSLIAGETTDTQYF. CDR3 nucleotides: TGTGCCAGCAGCTTGATCGCCGGCGAAACCACAGATACGCAGTATTTT. Full variable domain (outside the CDR3, taken from reference TRBV7-6 and TRBJ2-3): GAGVSQSPRYKVTKRGQDVALRCDPISGHVSLYWYRQALGQGPEFLTYFNYEAQQDKSGLPNDRFSAERPEGSISTLTIQRTEQRDSAMYRCASSLIAGETTDTQYFGPGTRLTVL.

The CDR3 loop reads CASSPGFVGIYEQYF. The CDR3 coding sequence is TGTGCCAGCAGCCCCGGGTTTGTCGGTATCTACGAGCAGTACTTC. The rearrangement joins TRBV13 to TRBJ2-7; D is unclear. The CDR3 has 15 amino acids. Per germline, CDR1 PRHDT and CDR2 FYEKMQ (reference sequence). Trimming removed 5 bases at V and 3 bases at J, with 17 bases between.

The chain joins TRBV7-2 to TRBJ2-2; D remains ambiguous. Trimming removed 2 bases at V and 6 bases at J, with 10 bases between. The CDR3 loop spans 14 amino acids. Germline CDR1 is SGHTA and CDR2 is FQGNSA. The CDR3 region has the DNA TGTGCCAGCAGCTTATACCTAGGGCCCGGGGAGCTGTTTTTT. This sequence encodes CASSLYLGPGELFF.

The V and J genes are TRBV3-1 and TRBJ1-2; TRBD1 is a possible D gene (6 bases). CDR1 is LGHDT, CDR2 YNNKEL, per germline (reference sequence). This CDR3 contains 15 residues. Trimming removed 4 bases from V and 1 base from J, with 13 bases in between. Written as DNA, the CDR3 is TGTGCCAGCAGCCCAGACAGGCTTAGTAACTATGGCTACACCTTC. Its protein is CASSPDRLSNYGYTF.

The chain has TRBV29-1 and TRBJ2-5; the D gene could be TRBD1 or TRBD2 (6 bases each). CDR3 size: 13 residues. V was trimmed by 7 bases and J by 5 bases, leaving 17 bases between them. Germline CDR1 is SQVTM and CDR2 is ANQGSEA. The CDR3 sequence is CSAYYRGAETQYF. CDR3 in DNA: TGCAGCGCTTACTATAGGGGGGCGGAGACCCAGTACTTC.

The rearrangement uses TRBV20-1 and TRBJ2-1, with 10 bases that match TRBD2. This CDR3 spans 14 amino acids. The germline CDR1 and CDR2 sequences are DFQATT and SNEGSKA (reference sequence). V dropped 6 bases and J dropped 4; count of bases not matched to a gene: 6. The CDR3 protein is CSADLAGDYNEQFF. CDR3 sequence (DNA): TGCAGTGCAGATCTAGCGGGAGATTACAATGAGCAGTTCTTC.

This clonotype has a handful of counts. CDR3 DNA sequence: TGTGCCAGCAGTTACTCGGGGGTAGCGGGGTACTACGAGCAGTACTTC. It codes for CASSYSGVAGYYEQYF. The genes are TRBV6-5 and TRBJ2-7; 8 bases agree with TRBD2. Germline V gene lookup returns CDR1 MNHEY and CDR2 SVGAGI. V lost 0 bases to trimming and J lost 3 bases; unmatched junction nucleotides: 7. This CDR3 has 16 amino acids.

This clonotype was detected only a few times. The rearrangement uses TRBV20-1 and TRBJ1-2; no reliable D call. Trimming took off 5 bases at V and 8 bases at J, with 15 bases between the two ends. This CDR3 contains 12 residues. The V gene's germline CDR1 is DFQATT and CDR2 SNEGSKA (reference sequence). CDR3 DNA: TGCAGTGCTGGTGACCCGCTGTGGGGCTACACCTTC. Translated, it gives CSAGDPLWGYTF.

This clonotype was seen only once. The chain links TRBV7-8 to TRBJ2-5; TRBD2 matches at 7 bases. The J call may be incorrect, as the DNA end agrees better with TRBJ2-7. Germline CDR1 reads SGHVS; CDR2 reads FQNEAQ. The CDR3 has 16 amino acids. The CDR3 sequence is CASSLNGEGRLREQYF. CDR3 coding DNA: TGTGCCAGCAGCTTAAATGGGGAGGGGCGATTGCGCGAGCAGTACTTC.

The V call is TRBV10-3, the J call TRBJ2-5, with D possibly being TRBD1 (6 bases). The CDR3 sequence is 13 residues long. The V gene lost 3 bases and the J gene lost 5 bases, with 10 bases spanning the gap. Germline V gene data show CDR1 as ENHRY and CDR2 as SYGVKD. CDR3 bases: TGTGCCATCAGTGACGGACAGAAGGAGACCCAGTACTTC. Amino acid sequence: CAISDGQKETQYF.

A remark on this clonotype: One end of the junction varies from germline; a read error may be responsible. The chain links TRBV7-9 to TRBJ1-2; 8 nucleotides align to TRBD1. This CDR3 contains 14 residues. Germline V CDR1 and CDR2: SEHNR, FQNEAQ (reference sequence). This CDR3 is CVSSLVVDRAGYTF. DNA of the CDR3: TGTGTCAGCAGCTTAGTCGTGGACAGGGCCGGCTACACCTTC.

This clonotype turned up a few times. The chain carries TRBV6-1 and TRBJ2-3; a weak D match, TRBD1 (6 bases). V was clipped by 5 bases and J by 2 bases, with 17 bases between them. CDR1 and CDR2 (germline): MNHNS, SASEGT. The CDR3 spans 16 residues. The CDR3 nucleotides are TGTGCCAGCAGTTCCCCCGACAGGACCCCCACAGATACGCAGTATTTT. Encoded protein: CASSSPDRTPTDTQYF.

On this clonotype itself: A junction boundary mismatches the germline segment, possibly from a read error. The CDR3 sequence: CAGSFRDEQYF. CDR3 nucleotide sequence: TGTGCCGGCAGTTTCAGGGATGAGCAGTACTTC. The chain recombines TRBV12-3 or TRBV12-4 with TRBJ2-7; tentative D call: TRBD1 (5 bases). CDR3 length: 11 amino acids.

This clonotype showed up just once. The chain has TRBV4-2 and TRBJ2-2, with TRBD2 identical over 11 bases. The CDR3 is 16 residues long. The ends lost 2 bases at V and 7 bases at J; junction bases unmatched: 6. Germline V gene data show CDR1 as LGHNA and CDR2 as YNFKEQ. This CDR3 reads CASSQLAGGRGGELFF. In nucleotides, the CDR3 is TGTGCCAGCAGCCAACTAGCGGGAGGCCGGGGCGGGGAGCTGTTTTTT.

The table lists this clonotype with a few counts. V and J are TRBV20-1 and TRBJ2-5; D tentatively fits TRBD1 or TRBD2 (7 bases each). CDR3 length: 14 residues. Trimming cost V 8 bases and J 1 base, with 17 bases left between them. Germline values: CDR1 DFQATT, CDR2 SNEGSKA (reference sequence). The CDR3 sequence is CSTMGRGPQETQYF. The CDR3 DNA is TGCAGTACCATGGGGAGGGGGCCCCAAGAGACCCAGTACTTC.

This clonotype was observed a handful of times. V gene TRBV12-3 or TRBV12-4 combines with J gene TRBJ2-5; D gene unclear. Judging by the DNA end, TRBJ2-7 fits better; the J call may be wrong. The CDR3 contains 15 residues. CDR3 coding DNA: TGTGCCAGCAGTCCGAACCGTGGTGGAGAGCACGAGCAGTACTTC. Translating gives CASSPNRGGEHEQYF.